These 13 T cell receptor beta chains originate from one sample sequenced in a study of CD8 T cells in ankylosing spondylitis. Study-wide points: Characteristic, it appeared, of ankylosing spondylitis blood was a TCR beta motif of roughly eight highly homologous variants.

TCRdb re-called the 5' RACE reads through MiXCR, storing one row per CDR3 protein. The sample holds over 700,000 distinct CDR3 sequences; around 20% are singletons and the top ten take 19%. Their cognate antigens are unknown. Sequencing was done on a sample of blood, either unsorted or a sorted T cell fraction (not recorded which). The receptors here all came from a male donor with ankylosing spondylitis.

This clonotype turned up a few times. This chain uses TRBV5-1 with TRBJ1-1; TRBD1 matches at 10 bases. CDR1 SGHRS and CDR2 YFSETQ come from the germline V gene. Trimming took 2 bases from V and 6 from J; bases not matched to a gene: 10. The CDR3 covers 16 residues. CDR3 sequence (DNA): TGCGCCAGCAGCTTTAGTCTTGGGACAGGGGATTCTGAAGCTTTCTTT. Translated: CASSFSLGTGDSEAFF. The variable domain in full, with the rest retrieved from reference TRBV5-1 and TRBJ1-1, is KAGVTQTPRYLIKTRGQQVTLSCSPISGHRSVSWYQQTPGQGLQFLFEYFSETQRNKGNFPGRFSGRQFSNSRSEMNVSTLELGDSALYLCASSFSLGTGDSEAFFGQGTRLTVV.

The table lists this clonotype with a few counts. CDR3 nucleotides: TGTGCCAGTGGGAAGGACACCCACTATGGCTACACCTTC. As protein: CASGKDTHYGYTF. The rearrangement joins TRBV9 to TRBJ1-2; D possibly corresponds to TRBD1 (5 bases). Germline-derived CDR1 and CDR2 are SGDLS and YYNGEE. V lost 8 bases and J 3 bases, leaving 14 bases between the germline ends. The CDR3 consists of 13 residues.

Only a few counts were recorded for this clonotype. The chain uses TRBV7-6 and TRBJ2-1, with 15 bases fitting TRBD2. Germline CDR1 reads SGHVS; CDR2 reads FNYEAQ. The CDR3 is 19 residues long. V shed 4 bases and J 2 bases; nucleotides not matched to a gene: 9. The CDR3 loop reads CASSSPGLAGGQAYNEQFF. In nucleotides, the CDR3 is TGTGCCAGCAGCTCCCCGGGACTAGCGGGAGGACAGGCCTACAATGAGCAGTTCTTC.

The chain combines TRBV20-1 with TRBJ1-5; no firm D call. The V end lost 0 bases, the J end lost 0 bases, and 9 bases lay between the germline ends. The CDR3 is 15 residues long. CDR1 DFQATT and CDR2 SNEGSKA come from the germline V gene (reference sequence). Here the CDR3 DNA reads TGCAGTGCTAGAGATGGCAGCAATAGCAATCAGCCCCAGCATTTT. Translation: CSARDGSNSNQPQHF.

This clonotype was counted only a few times. The chain has TRBV5-1 and TRBJ1-4, with TRBD1 identical over 7 bases. Germline V gene lookup returns CDR1 SGHRS and CDR2 YFSETQ. Trimming took 4 bases from V and 0 from J; bases not matched to a gene: 3. The CDR3 totals 15 residues. Written as DNA, the CDR3 is TGCGCCAGCAGCGGGGGGACAGCAACTAATGAAAAACTGTTTTTT. Its protein is CASSGGTATNEKLFF.

The rearrangement joins TRBV28 to TRBJ2-5, with D perhaps matching TRBD1 or TRBD2 (5 bases each). The CDR3 is 15 residues long. Per germline, CDR1 MDHEN and CDR2 SYDVKM. V was clipped by 7 bases and J by 4 bases, with 19 bases between them. CDR3 residues: CASTRDGTTRETQYF. CDR3 in DNA: TGTGCCAGCACCAGGGACGGAACTACCCGAGAGACCCAGTACTTC.

Only one count was recorded for this clonotype. The chain has TRBV5-1 and TRBJ2-5, with D possibly being TRBD1 (6 bases). The germline V gene encodes CDR1 SGHRS and CDR2 YFSETQ. There are 14 residues in the CDR3. V lost 4 bases and J 2 bases, leaving 12 bases between the germline ends. CDR3 nucleotide sequence: TGCGCCAGCAGCATGAACAGGGTGCAAGAGACCCAGTACTTC. It specifies CASSMNRVQETQYF.

V usage is TRBV7-9 and J usage is TRBJ2-2; tentatively, D is TRBD1 or TRBD2 (5 bases each). Germline CDR1 reads SEHNR; CDR2 reads FQNEAQ (reference sequence). V lost 6 bases to trimming and J lost 5 bases, with 19 bases between them. The CDR3 sequence is 16 residues long. CDR3 nucleotides: TGTGCCAGCAGTAGGAGTAGGGACGGTCTAACCGGGGAGCTGTTTTTT. Protein sequence: CASSRSRDGLTGELFF.

The chain uses TRBV5-1 and TRBJ2-2; D is ambiguous. Trimming cost V 2 bases and J 4 bases, with 15 bases left between them. The germline V gene has CDR1 SGHRS and CDR2 YFSETQ. This CDR3 is built from 16 residues. Here the CDR3 DNA reads TGCGCCAGCAGCTTAAACGGCGGCTCCTCCACCGGGGAGCTGTTTTTT. It translates to CASSLNGGSSTGELFF.

This clonotype was counted a few times. V gene TRBV29-1 combines with J gene TRBJ2-5; either TRBD1 or TRBD2 may supply D (6 bases each). Germline CDR1 and CDR2: SQVTM and ANQGSEA. Trimming stripped 6 bases from V and 7 bases from J, with 15 bases between. The CDR3 runs 12 residues. The CDR3 DNA reads as TGCAGCGTATGGGGGGCCCAGGGGACCCAGTACTTC. This translates into CSVWGAQGTQYF. Complete variable domain (other parts from reference TRBV29-1 and TRBJ2-5): SAVISQKPSRDICQRGTSLTIQCQVDSQVTMMFWYRQQPGQSLTLIATANQGSEATYESGFVIDKFPISRPNLTFSTLTVSNMSPEDSSIYLCSVWGAQGTQYFGPGTRLLVL.

The V call is TRBV6-1, the J call TRBJ2-2; 8 positions match TRBD2. Germline V gene lookup returns CDR1 MNHNS and CDR2 SASEGT. Losses at the gene ends were 6 bases for V and 6 bases for J; bases not matched to a gene: 9. CDR3 length equals 15 residues. The CDR3 protein is CASSEKAGAAGELFF. The CDR3 DNA sequence: TGTGCCAGCAGCGAGAAAGCGGGAGCTGCCGGGGAGCTGTTTTTT.

This clonotype has only a few counts. The CDR3 DNA reads TGTGCCAGCGGCCAATCGAACACCGGGGAGCTGTTTTTT. Its translation: CASGQSNTGELFF. The genes are TRBV27 and TRBJ2-2; D is unresolved. The V end was cut by 8 bases, the J end by 0 bases, with 7 bases between. Germline V CDR1 and CDR2: MNHEY, SMNVEV (reference sequence). The CDR3 has 13 residues.

This chain links TRBV7-9 with TRBJ2-3; a weak D match, TRBD1 (5 bases). V lost 1 base and J lost 0, with 11 bases in between. The CDR3 length is 16 residues. Germline V lookup: CDR1 SEHNR, CDR2 FQNEAQ (reference sequence). The chain's CDR3 is CASSLGTNPSTDTQYF. The CDR3 DNA is TGTGCCAGCAGCTTAGGGACAAACCCTAGCACAGATACGCAGTATTTT.